The clone carrying this TCR beta chain occurred once. This sample was included in a study of blood T cell repertoires in COVID-19. The repertoire was sequenced with immunoSEQ multiplex PCR; TCRdb's copy has only in-frame clones and lacks some. Among around 40,000 clones listed, about 83% were seen once. Trimming removed 4 bases from V and 7 bases from J, with 16 bases in between. This CDR3 has 14 residues. Germline CDR1 and CDR2: MDHEN and SYDVKM. J is TRBJ1-2 and V is TRBV28; D is undetermined. The material sequenced was peripheral blood. This sequence was found in a man aged 35 to 55 with COVID-19, enrolled during active disease. The CDR3 loop is CASSSGRRGFGYTF. The CDR3 DNA follows: TGTGCCAGCAGTTCGGGCCGACGGGGATTTGGCTACACCTTC.